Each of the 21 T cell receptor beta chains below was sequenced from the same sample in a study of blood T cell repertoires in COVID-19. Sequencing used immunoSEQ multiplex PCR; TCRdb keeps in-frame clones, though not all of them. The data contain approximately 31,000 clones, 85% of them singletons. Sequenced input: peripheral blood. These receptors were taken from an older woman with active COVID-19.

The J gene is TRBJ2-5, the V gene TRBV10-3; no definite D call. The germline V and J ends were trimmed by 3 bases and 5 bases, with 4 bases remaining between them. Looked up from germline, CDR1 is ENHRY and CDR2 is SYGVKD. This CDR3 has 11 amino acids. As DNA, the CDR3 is TGTGCCATCAGTGAAAGCGAGACCCAGTACTTC. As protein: CAISESETQYF.

CDR3: CASSQNTRGETQYF. Here the CDR3 DNA reads TGTGCCAGCAGCCAAAACACTAGGGGGGAGACCCAGTACTTC. The chain is built from TRBV4-2 and TRBJ2-5; a weak D match, TRBD1 (6 bases). This CDR3 is built from 14 residues. Germline V gene sequence: CDR1 LGHNA, CDR2 YNFKEQ. The V end was cut by 2 bases, the J end by 5 bases, with 12 bases between.

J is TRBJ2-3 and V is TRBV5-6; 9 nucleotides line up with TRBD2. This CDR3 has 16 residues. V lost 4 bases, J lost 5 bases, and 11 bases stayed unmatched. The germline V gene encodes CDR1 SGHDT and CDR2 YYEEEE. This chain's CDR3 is CASSTTSGRVQDTQYF. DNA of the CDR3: TGTGCCAGCAGCACCACTAGCGGGCGGGTCCAAGATACGCAGTATTTT. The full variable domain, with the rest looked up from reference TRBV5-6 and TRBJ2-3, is DAGVTQSPTHLIKTRGQQVTLRCSPKSGHDTVSWYQQALGQGPQFIFQYYEEEERQRGNFPDRFSGHQFPNYSSELNVNALLLGDSALYLCASSTTSGRVQDTQYFGPGTRLTVL.

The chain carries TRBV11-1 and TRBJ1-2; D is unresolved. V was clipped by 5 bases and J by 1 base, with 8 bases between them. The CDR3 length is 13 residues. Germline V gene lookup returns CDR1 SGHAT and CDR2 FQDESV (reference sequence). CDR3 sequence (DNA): TGTGCCAGCAGCGCCGGGATTAACTATGGCTACACCTTC. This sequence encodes CASSAGINYGYTF.

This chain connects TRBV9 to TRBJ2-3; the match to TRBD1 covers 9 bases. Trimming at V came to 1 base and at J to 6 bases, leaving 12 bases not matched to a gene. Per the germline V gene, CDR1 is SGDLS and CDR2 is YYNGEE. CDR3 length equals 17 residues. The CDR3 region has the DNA TGTGCCAGCAGCGTAATGTCCGGGACAGGGTCGGGGGATACGCAGTATTTT. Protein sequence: CASSVMSGTGSGDTQYF.

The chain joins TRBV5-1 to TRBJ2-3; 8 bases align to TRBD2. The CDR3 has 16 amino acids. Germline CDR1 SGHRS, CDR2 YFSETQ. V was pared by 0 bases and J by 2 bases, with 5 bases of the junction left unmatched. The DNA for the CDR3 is TGCGCCAGCAGCTTGGAGGCGGGAGGTCTCACAGATACGCAGTATTTT. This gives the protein CASSLEAGGLTDTQYF.

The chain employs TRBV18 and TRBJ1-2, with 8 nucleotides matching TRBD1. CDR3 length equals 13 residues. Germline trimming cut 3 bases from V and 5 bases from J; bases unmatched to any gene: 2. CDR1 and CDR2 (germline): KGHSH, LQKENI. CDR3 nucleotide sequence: TGTGCCAGCTCACCGACAGGGGAGTATGGCTACACCTTC. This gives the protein CASSPTGEYGYTF. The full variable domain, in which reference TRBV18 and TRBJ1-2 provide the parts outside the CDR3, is NAGVMQNPRHLVRRRGQEARLRCSPMKGHSHVYWYRQLPEEGLKFMVYLQKENIIDESGMPKERFSAEFPKEGPSILRIQQVVRGDSAAYFCASSPTGEYGYTFGSGTRLTVV.

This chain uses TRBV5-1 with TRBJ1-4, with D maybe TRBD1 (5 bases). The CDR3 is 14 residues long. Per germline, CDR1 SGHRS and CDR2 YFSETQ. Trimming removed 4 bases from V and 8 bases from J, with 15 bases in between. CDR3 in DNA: TGCGCCAGCAGCCCCGAAGCGGGGCGGGAAAAACTGTTTTTT. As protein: CASSPEAGREKLFF.

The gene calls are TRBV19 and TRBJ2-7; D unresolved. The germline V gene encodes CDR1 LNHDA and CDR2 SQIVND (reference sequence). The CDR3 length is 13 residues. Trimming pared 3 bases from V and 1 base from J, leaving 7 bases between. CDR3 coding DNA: TGTGCCAGTAGTATCAGTTGGTCCTACGAGCAGTACTTC. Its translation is CASSISWSYEQYF.

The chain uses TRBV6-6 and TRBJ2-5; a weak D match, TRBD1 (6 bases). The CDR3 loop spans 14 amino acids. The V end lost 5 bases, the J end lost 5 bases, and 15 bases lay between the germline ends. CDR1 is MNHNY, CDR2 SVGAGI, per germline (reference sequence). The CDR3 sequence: CASSQETGWETQYF. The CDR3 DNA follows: TGTGCCAGCAGTCAGGAAACAGGGTGGGAGACCCAGTACTTC.

The CDR3 DNA sequence: TGTGCCAGCAGCCAGGCTAGCGACTACAATGAGCAGTTCTTC. Encoded protein: CASSQASDYNEQFF. The chain combines TRBV3-1 (or the pseudogene TRBV3-2) with TRBJ2-1, with D possibly matching TRBD2 (6 bases). V gave up 3 bases and J gave up 3 bases, with 9 bases separating them. This CDR3 has 14 residues. CDR1 is LGHDT, CDR2 YNNKEL, per germline (reference sequence).

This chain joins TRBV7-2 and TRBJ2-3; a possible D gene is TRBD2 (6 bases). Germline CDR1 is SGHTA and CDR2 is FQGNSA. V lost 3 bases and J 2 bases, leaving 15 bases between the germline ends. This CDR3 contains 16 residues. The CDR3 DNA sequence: TGTGCCAGCAGCTTGGGGGGAGCGCAAGTCACAGATACGCAGTATTTT. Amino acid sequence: CASSLGGAQVTDTQYF.

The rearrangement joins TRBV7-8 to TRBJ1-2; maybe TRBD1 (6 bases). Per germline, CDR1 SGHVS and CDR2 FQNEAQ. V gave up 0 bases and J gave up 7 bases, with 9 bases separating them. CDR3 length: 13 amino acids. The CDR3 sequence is CASSLAGGPGYTF. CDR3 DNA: TGTGCCAGCAGCTTAGCGGGGGGGCCTGGCTACACCTTC.

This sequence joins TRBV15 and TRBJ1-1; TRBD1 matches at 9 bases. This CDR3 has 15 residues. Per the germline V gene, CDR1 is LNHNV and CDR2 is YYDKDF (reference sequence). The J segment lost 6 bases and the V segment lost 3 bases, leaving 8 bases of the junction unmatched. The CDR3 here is CATSSRQGVTAEAFF. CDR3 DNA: TGTGCCACCAGCAGTCGACAGGGGGTAACGGCTGAAGCTTTCTTT.

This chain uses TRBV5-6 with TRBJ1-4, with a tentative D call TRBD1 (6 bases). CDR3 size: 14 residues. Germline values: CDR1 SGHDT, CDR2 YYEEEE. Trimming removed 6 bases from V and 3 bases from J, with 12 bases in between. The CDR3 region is CASTWGLANEKLFF. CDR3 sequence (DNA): TGTGCCAGCACTTGGGGGCTAGCTAATGAAAAACTGTTTTTT. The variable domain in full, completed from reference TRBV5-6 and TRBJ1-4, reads DAGVTQSPTHLIKTRGQQVTLRCSPKSGHDTVSWYQQALGQGPQFIFQYYEEEERQRGNFPDRFSGHQFPNYSSELNVNALLLGDSALYLCASTWGLANEKLFFGSGTQLSVL.

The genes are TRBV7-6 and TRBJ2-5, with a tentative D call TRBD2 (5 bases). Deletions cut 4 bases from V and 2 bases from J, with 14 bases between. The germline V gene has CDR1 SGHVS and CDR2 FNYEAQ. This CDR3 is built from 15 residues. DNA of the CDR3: TGTGCCAGCAGCTCTGAGGAGCGGAGACAAGAGACCCAGTACTTC. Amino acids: CASSSEERRQETQYF.

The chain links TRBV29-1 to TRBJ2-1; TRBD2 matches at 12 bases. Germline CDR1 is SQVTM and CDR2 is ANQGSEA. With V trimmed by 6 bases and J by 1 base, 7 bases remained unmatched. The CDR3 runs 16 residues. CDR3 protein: CSVSLTSGRSYNEQFF. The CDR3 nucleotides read TGCAGCGTCTCCTTGACTAGCGGGAGATCCTACAATGAGCAGTTCTTC.

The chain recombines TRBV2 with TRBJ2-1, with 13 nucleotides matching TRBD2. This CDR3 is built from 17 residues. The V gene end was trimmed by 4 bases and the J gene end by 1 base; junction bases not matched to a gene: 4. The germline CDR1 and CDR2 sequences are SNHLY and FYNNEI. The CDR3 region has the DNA TGTGCCAGCAGTGGACTAGCGGGGGGTCTTTCCTACAATGAGCAGTTCTTC. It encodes CASSGLAGGLSYNEQFF.

The CDR3 DNA reads as TGTGCCAGCTCACCCGGACTAGCGGGGACTAGCACAGATACGCAGTATTTT. It translates to CASSPGLAGTSTDTQYF. V usage is TRBV18 and J usage is TRBJ2-3; 12 bases map to TRBD2. J gave up 0 bases and V 3 bases, and 4 bases lay outside the gene matches. The CDR3 consists of 17 residues. Looked up from germline, CDR1 is KGHSH and CDR2 is LQKENI.

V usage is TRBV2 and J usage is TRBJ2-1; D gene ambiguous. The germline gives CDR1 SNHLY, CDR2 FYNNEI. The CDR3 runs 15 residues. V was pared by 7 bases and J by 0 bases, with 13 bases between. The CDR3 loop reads CASKYGRSSYNEQFF. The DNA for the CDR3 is TGTGCCAGCAAGTATGGCCGGAGCTCCTACAATGAGCAGTTCTTC.

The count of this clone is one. The CDR3 sequence: CASSLVSTGQHNEQFF. CDR3 bases: TGTGCCAGCAGCTTAGTGTCCACGGGACAGCACAATGAGCAGTTCTTC. The rearrangement joins TRBV11-3 to TRBJ2-1; 7 nucleotides match TRBD1. The ends lost 1 base at V and 5 bases at J; junction bases unmatched: 8. Germline V gene data show CDR1 as SGHNT and CDR2 as YENEEA. This CDR3 comprises 16 residues. Based on the CDR3 plus reference TRBV11-3 and TRBJ2-1, the full variable domain is EAGVVQSPRYKIIEKKQPVAFWCNPISGHNTLYWYLQNLGQGPELLIRYENEEAVDDSQLPKDRFSAERLKGVDSTLKIQPAELGDSAVYLCASSLVSTGQHNEQFFGPGTRLTVL.